This entry lists 19 T cell receptor beta chains sequenced from one sample in a study of blood T cell repertoires in COVID-19. Here immunoSEQ multiplex PCR was the method, and the copy in TCRdb shows in-frame clones only, minus some. The sample has about 93,000 clones; 80% are singletons. The sequenced material came from peripheral blood. These receptors all stem from a human donor in a cohort sampled during active COVID-19.

The DNA for the CDR3 is TGTGCCAGTAAATCCGGGTCTGGGGCCAACGTCCTGACTTTC. Translated, it gives CASKSGSGANVLTF. This chain connects TRBV19 to TRBJ2-6; D gene ambiguous. Trimming pared 7 bases from V and 1 base from J, leaving 8 bases between. CDR1 is LNHDA, CDR2 SQIVND, per germline (reference sequence). CDR3 length equals 14 residues.

This clone showed up just a few times. This chain connects TRBV2 to TRBJ1-2, with D possibly being TRBD1 (6 bases). Trimming stripped 6 bases from V and 2 bases from J, with 10 bases between. Germline V gene lookup returns CDR1 SNHLY and CDR2 FYNNEI. This CDR3 contains 13 residues. The CDR3 bases are TGTGCCAGCAGCTTTGACAGGAACTATGGCTACACCTTC. Translated: CASSFDRNYGYTF.

CDR3 sequence: CASSLGGTEGFSEQYF. In DNA, the CDR3 is TGTGCCAGCAGCTTGGGGGGGACAGAGGGGTTCTCCGAGCAGTACTTC. The gene calls are TRBV5-6 and TRBJ2-7, with TRBD1 matching 7 bases. The V segment lost 0 bases and the J segment 6 bases; nucleotides outside the gene matches: 12. This CDR3 has 16 residues. Germline CDR1 and CDR2: SGHDT and YYEEEE.

There are a few counts of this clone. The chain carries TRBV10-3 and TRBJ2-1; 9 bases are a match to TRBD1. CDR1 and CDR2 (germline): ENHRY, SYGVKD. V shed 6 bases, J shed 7 bases, and the junction held 7 bases outside the gene matches. This CDR3 has 14 residues. The CDR3 bases are TGTGCCATCAGCACGGGACAGGGACGGAATGAGCAGTTCTTC. It codes for CAISTGQGRNEQFF.

The chain uses TRBV5-4 and TRBJ1-2; TRBD1 might be the D (5 bases). Germline values: CDR1 SGHNT, CDR2 YYREEE (reference sequence). Trimming cost V 0 bases and J 4 bases, with 16 bases left between them. This CDR3 has 16 amino acids. Here the CDR3 reads CASSLGGPAGLYGYTF. DNA for the CDR3: TGTGCCAGCAGCTTGGGCGGTCCGGCGGGGCTCTATGGCTACACCTTC.

This chain joins TRBV10-3 and TRBJ2-1, with TRBD2 as a possible D gene (7 bases). This CDR3 contains 15 residues. The germline V gene encodes CDR1 ENHRY and CDR2 SYGVKD. V was clipped by 6 bases and J by 6 bases, with 18 bases between them. The CDR3 reads CAISKGGRRGNEQFF. CDR3 nucleotides: TGTGCCATCAGCAAGGGGGGGCGCCGGGGCAATGAGCAGTTCTTC.

A few counts support this clone. The genes are TRBV14 and TRBJ2-7; D ambiguous. Germline lookup yields CDR1 SGHDN and CDR2 FVKESK. The germline V and J ends were trimmed by 1 base and 1 base, with 11 bases remaining between them. The CDR3 is made up of 15 amino acids. DNA for the CDR3: TGTGCCAGCAGCCAAGGCGCCTGGTTATCCTACGAGCAGTACTTC. Translated: CASSQGAWLSYEQYF.

This clone is a singleton in its sample. J is TRBJ1-3 and V is TRBV5-1, with D possibly TRBD1 on 5 matching bases. Germline CDR1 is SGHRS and CDR2 is YFSETQ. The V and J ends lost 4 bases and 3 bases respectively, with 11 bases between them. The CDR3 is made up of 14 amino acids. DNA of the CDR3: TGCGCCAGCAGCCCGGCGGGGGATGGAAACACCATATATTTT. Amino acids: CASSPAGDGNTIYF. Full variable domain (missing parts from reference TRBV5-1 and TRBJ1-3): KAGVTQTPRYLIKTRGQQVTLSCSPISGHRSVSWYQQTPGQGLQFLFEYFSETQRNKGNFPGRFSGRQFSNSRSEMNVSTLELGDSALYLCASSPAGDGNTIYFGEGSWLTVV.

The V and J genes are TRBV5-1 and TRBJ2-3; no clear D. The CDR3 runs 13 residues. V shed 3 bases and J shed 0 bases, with 5 bases lying between them. CDR1 and CDR2 (germline): SGHRS, YFSETQ. The CDR3, as DNA: TGCGCCAGCAGCTCGGTTAGCACAGATACGCAGTATTTT. Encoded protein: CASSSVSTDTQYF.

This chain's CDR3 is CASSEPKGITNTGELFF. As DNA, the CDR3 is TGCGCCAGCAGTGAGCCGAAGGGGATTACGAACACCGGGGAGCTGTTTTTT. The V call is TRBV10-2, the J call TRBJ2-2; tentative D call: TRBD1 (5 bases). CDR3 length: 17 residues. Germline CDR1 WSHSY, CDR2 SAAADI. Between the trimmed V and J ends, which lost 2 bases and 0 bases, there was a span of 13 bases.

This clone was observed once. The chain links TRBV4-1 to TRBJ1-2; D is undetermined. The V gene's germline CDR1 is MGHRA and CDR2 YSYEKL. The CDR3 is 13 residues long. V shed 0 bases and J shed 4 bases, with 6 bases lying between them. CDR3 loop: CASSQDRSYGYTF. CDR3 nucleotides: TGCGCCAGCAGCCAAGATCGGTCCTATGGCTACACCTTC.

This chain connects TRBV5-1 to TRBJ1-1, with TRBD1 matching over 7 bases. This CDR3 has 18 residues. Germline V gene data show CDR1 as SGHRS and CDR2 as YFSETQ. V shed 4 bases, J shed 4 bases, and the junction held 19 bases outside the gene matches. In DNA, the CDR3 is TGCGCCAGCAGCCCAGCTCCGAGGGGGCCCGTAGACGGCACTGAAGCTTTCTTT. Translation: CASSPAPRGPVDGTEAFF.

This clone was detected a few times. The chain links TRBV14 to TRBJ2-1; 9 positions agree with TRBD2. The CDR3 extends over 16 amino acids. Germline CDR1 and CDR2: SGHDN and FVKESK. V dropped 5 bases and J dropped 3; count of bases not matched to a gene: 8. The CDR3 protein is CASSSEAGGNYNEQFF. The CDR3 coding sequence is TGTGCCAGCAGCTCGGAAGCGGGGGGCAACTACAATGAGCAGTTCTTC.

The CDR3 region has the DNA TGTGCCAGTAGGGTACAGCTGAACACTGAAGCTTTCTTT. Encoded protein: CASRVQLNTEAFF. This chain uses TRBV19 with TRBJ1-1, with D hard to call. V dropped 6 bases and J dropped 0 bases, with 8 bases sitting between them. The V gene's germline CDR1 is LNHDA and CDR2 SQIVND (reference sequence). The CDR3 extends over 13 amino acids.

This sequence joins TRBV9 and TRBJ2-2; TRBD1 matches 8 bases. This CDR3 spans 14 amino acids. The junction had 5 bases not matched to a gene; V was cut back by 4 bases and J by 6 bases. CDR1 and CDR2 from the germline V gene are SGDLS and YYNGEE. CDR3 in DNA: TGTGCCAGCAGCCAGGGGGCGGAATCCGGGGAGCTGTTTTTT. It is translated as CASSQGAESGELFF.

This chain connects TRBV7-8 to TRBJ2-7; TRBD1 aligns across 9 bases. The CDR3 consists of 14 residues. Germline-derived CDR1 and CDR2 are SGHVS and FQNEAQ. V shed 3 bases and J 3 bases; nucleotides not matched to a gene: 3. The CDR3 DNA sequence: TGTGCCAGCAGCTTGTCGGGACAGGGCTACGAGCAGTACTTC. This translates into CASSLSGQGYEQYF.

DNA of the CDR3: TGTGCCAGCAGCCGAGCCCAGCGGTACAATGAGCAGTTCTTC. This codes for CASSRAQRYNEQFF. The chain employs TRBV11-2 and TRBJ2-1; weak D call: TRBD2 (5 bases). The ends were cut back, 5 bases at V and 4 bases at J, with 12 bases in the middle. Per the germline V gene, CDR1 is SGHAT and CDR2 is FQNNGV. The CDR3 has 14 residues.

Only one count was recorded for this clone. This chain uses TRBV2 with TRBJ1-1, with a possible D match to TRBD1 (5 bases). CDR1 and CDR2 (germline): SNHLY, FYNNEI. The CDR3 is made up of 14 amino acids. The ends were cut back, 2 bases at V and 4 bases at J, with 11 bases in the middle. The CDR3 region is CASSEIGGGTEAFF. The CDR3 region has the DNA TGTGCCAGCAGTGAAATTGGGGGAGGCACTGAAGCTTTCTTT.

This chain joins TRBV28 and TRBJ1-5, with TRBD1 matching 9 bases. The V gene's germline CDR1 is MDHEN and CDR2 SYDVKM. With 6 bases clipped from V and 2 bases from J, the junction kept 5 bases outside the gene matches. The CDR3 totals 15 residues. CDR3 bases: TGTGCCAGCAGCGGGACAGGGACGGGCAATCAGCCCCAGCATTTT. Amino acids: CASSGTGTGNQPQHF.